What follows are 18 T cell receptor beta chains derived from one specimen sequenced in a study of blood T cell repertoires in COVID-19. Data came from immunoSEQ multiplex PCR; TCRdb stores just in-frame clones and leaves some out. The sample includes nearly 95,000 clones, approximately 87% seen only once; the top ten take around 7%. The sample taken for sequencing was peripheral blood. Receptor source: a human donor with acute or convalescent COVID-19. The donor label of this sample is uncertain.

The V gene is TRBV28, the J gene TRBJ1-5; D unresolved. In germline, CDR1 is MDHEN, CDR2 SYDVKM. This CDR3 contains 16 residues. The V end lost 7 bases, the J end lost 2 bases, and 18 bases lay between the germline ends. The CDR3 sequence: CASNPVGSRGNQPQHF. CDR3 bases: TGTGCCAGCAACCCTGTCGGGTCACGGGGCAATCAGCCCCAGCATTTT.

The chain recombines TRBV5-6 with TRBJ2-2, with D possibly being TRBD2 (6 bases). V lost 2 bases to trimming and J lost 4 bases, with 15 bases between them. CDR1 SGHDT and CDR2 YYEEEE come from the germline V gene. CDR3 length: 16 residues. The CDR3 bases are TGTGCCAGCAGCTTAATTTGGAGGGCCGCCACCGGGGAGCTGTTTTTT. Translation: CASSLIWRAATGELFF.

The chain is built from TRBV6-2 or TRBV6-3 and TRBJ1-6; tentatively, D is TRBD1 (5 bases). CDR1 and CDR2 (germline): MNHEY, SVGEGT. This CDR3 spans 16 amino acids. V was clipped by 3 bases and J by 9 bases, with 18 bases between them. The DNA for the CDR3 is TGTGCCAGCAGTTATTCGCGTGGGCAGGGAGGTTCACCCCTCCACTTT. Residues: CASSYSRGQGGSPLHF.

The genes are TRBV28 and TRBJ1-2; TRBD1 matches 7 bases. CDR3 length: 13 amino acids. V lost 7 bases to trimming and J lost 4 bases; unmatched junction nucleotides: 6. Per germline, CDR1 MDHEN and CDR2 SYDVKM. The CDR3 sequence is CASIRTGVYGYTF. The CDR3 DNA reads as TGTGCCAGCATCCGTACAGGGGTCTATGGCTACACCTTC.

This clone appeared once. CDR3 in amino acids: CASSPLVSNYGYTF. The CDR3 DNA sequence: TGCGCCAGCAGCCCCCTCGTCAGTAACTATGGCTACACCTTC. The J gene is TRBJ1-2, the V gene TRBV5-1; unclear D gene. The V gene lost 4 bases and the J gene lost 1 base, with 11 bases spanning the gap. The CDR3 spans 14 residues. Germline values: CDR1 SGHRS, CDR2 YFSETQ.

V gene TRBV6-5 combines with J gene TRBJ2-7, with 10 bases matching TRBD1. The CDR3 contains 15 residues. Losses at the gene ends were 4 bases for V and 3 bases for J; bases not matched to a gene: 6. Germline V gives CDR1 MNHEY, CDR2 SVGAGI. The CDR3: CASSSPGQGLYEQYF. CDR3 nucleotide sequence: TGTGCCAGCAGTTCCCCGGGACAGGGGCTCTACGAGCAGTACTTC.

V is TRBV6-6 and J is TRBJ1-1, with 7 bases lining up with TRBD1. CDR1 is MNHNY, CDR2 SVGAGI, per germline (reference sequence). J was trimmed by 2 bases and V by 6 bases; bases with no gene match: 6. CDR3 length: 14 amino acids. The CDR3 DNA follows: TGTGCCAGCAGCCCGACAGGGAGAAACACTGAAGCTTTCTTT. Amino acid sequence: CASSPTGRNTEAFF.

V and J are TRBV7-2 and TRBJ2-1; the match to TRBD2 covers 11 bases. V lost 7 bases and J lost 10; bases outside the gene matches: 12. Germline V gene sequence: CDR1 SGHTA, CDR2 FQGNSA. The CDR3 extends over 15 amino acids. CDR3 sequence: CASNRRLAGGNEQFF. The CDR3 region has the DNA TGTGCCAGCAACAGGCGGCTAGCGGGGGGAAACGAGCAGTTCTTC.

This rearrangement joins TRBV5-1 to TRBJ2-3; D remains ambiguous. From germline, CDR1 is SGHRS and CDR2 YFSETQ. The CDR3 extends over 14 amino acids. The V and J ends lost 2 bases and 2 bases respectively, with 9 bases between them. In DNA, the CDR3 is TGCGCCAGCAGCTTTGACAAGTTCACAGATACGCAGTATTTT. Protein sequence: CASSFDKFTDTQYF.

This clone occurred a few times. The rearrangement links TRBV4-1 to TRBJ2-7; weak D call: TRBD1 (6 bases). The ends were cut back, 3 bases at V and 0 bases at J, with 12 bases in the middle. The germline V gene encodes CDR1 MGHRA and CDR2 YSYEKL. There are 15 residues in the CDR3. CDR3 loop: CASSQTGTYSYEQYF. The CDR3 region has the DNA TGCGCCAGCAGCCAGACCGGGACATACTCCTACGAGCAGTACTTC.

The chain combines TRBV30 with TRBJ2-7, with D possibly matching TRBD1 (8 bases). Trimming stripped 0 bases from V and 3 bases from J, with 15 bases between. Germline V lookup: CDR1 GTSNPN, CDR2 SVGIG (reference sequence). This CDR3 is built from 15 residues. DNA for the CDR3: TGTGCCTGGAGTGTAGCGGGACAGGCCTACTACGAGCAGTACTTC. Amino acid sequence: CAWSVAGQAYYEQYF.

The chain recombines TRBV5-1 with TRBJ1-5; D perhaps matches TRBD1 (5 bases). The germline gives CDR1 SGHRS, CDR2 YFSETQ. Trimming stripped 2 bases from V and 7 bases from J, with 13 bases between. The CDR3 contains 14 residues. CDR3 region: CASSFTGGEQPQHF. Written as DNA, the CDR3 is TGCGCCAGCAGCTTTACGGGGGGGGAGCAGCCCCAGCATTTT.

Comments on this clone: This sample also contains other DNA sequences that code for the same CDR3. The chain links TRBV5-1 to TRBJ2-5, with 12 bases that match TRBD2. The length of the CDR3 is 14 residues. With 4 bases clipped from V and 2 bases from J, the junction kept 0 bases outside the gene matches. CDR1 and CDR2 (germline): SGHRS, YFSETQ. In DNA form, the CDR3 reads TGCGCCAGCAGCCTAGCGGGGGGGCAAGAGACCCAGTACTTC. Translation: CASSLAGGQETQYF.

J is TRBJ2-5 and V is TRBV7-2; D gene uncertain. Germline CDR1 SGHTA, CDR2 FQGNSA. This CDR3 spans 15 amino acids. The V and J ends lost 5 bases and 0 bases respectively, with 13 bases between them. CDR3 in amino acids: CASSPRHLYQETQYF. As DNA, the CDR3 is TGTGCCAGCAGCCCCCGACACTTGTACCAAGAGACCCAGTACTTC. The variable domain in full, completed from reference TRBV7-2 and TRBJ2-5, reads GAGVSQSPSNKVTEKGKDVELRCDPISGHTALYWYRQSLGQGLEFLIYFQGNSAPDKSGLPSDRFSAERTGGSVSTLTIQRTQQEDSAVYLCASSPRHLYQETQYFGPGTRLLVL.

The chain recombines TRBV5-1 with TRBJ1-2; 7 bases are shared with TRBD1. V trimming: 4 bases; J trimming: 6 bases; junction bases outside the gene matches: 9. This CDR3 contains 14 residues. CDR1 SGHRS and CDR2 YFSETQ come from the germline V gene. This chain's CDR3 is CASSLMDRSDGYTF. DNA of the CDR3: TGCGCCAGCAGCCTGATGGACAGGTCTGATGGCTACACCTTC.

V gene TRBV24-1 combines with J gene TRBJ1-5; D unclear. With 9 bases removed from V and 1 base from J, the gap between germline ends came to 12 bases. The CDR3 is made up of 14 amino acids. The germline CDR1 and CDR2 sequences are KGHDR and SFDVKD. The CDR3 spells CATRAAGSNQPQHF. The CDR3 DNA sequence: TGTGCCACCCGAGCTGCAGGCAGCAATCAGCCCCAGCATTTT.

The rearrangement joins TRBV7-2 to TRBJ1-2; weak D call: TRBD1 (5 bases). The CDR3 covers 14 residues. CDR1 and CDR2 (germline): SGHTA, FQGNSA. V dropped 3 bases and J dropped 4 bases, with 12 bases sitting between them. For the CDR3, the DNA is TGTGCCAGCAGCTTGGGGCGATATGGCTATGGCTACACCTTC. This gives the protein CASSLGRYGYGYTF.

The V call is TRBV14, the J call TRBJ1-3; D is unresolved. The length of the CDR3 is 14 residues. Germline V gives CDR1 SGHDN, CDR2 FVKESK. The germline V and J ends were trimmed by 2 bases and 0 bases, with 5 bases remaining between them. CDR3 sequence (DNA): TGTGCCAGCAGCCAAACTAACTCTGGAAACACCATATATTTT. Amino acids: CASSQTNSGNTIYF. Combining the CDR3 with reference TRBV14 and TRBJ1-3 gives the whole variable domain EAGVTQFPSHSVIEKGQTVTLRCDPISGHDNLYWYRRVMGKEIKFLLHFVKESKQDESGMPNNRFLAERTGGTYSTLKVQPAELEDSGVYFCASSQTNSGNTIYFGEGSWLTVV.